This is a list of T cell receptor beta chains from one sample in a study of blood T cell repertoires in COVID-19. Profiling relied on immunoSEQ multiplex PCR, and the TCRdb table lists in-frame clones only, not all of them. This table has just over 350,000 clones, about 90% appearing once. Sequences were obtained from PBMCs or T cells enriched from blood (not recorded which). The receptors were sampled from a woman between 25 and 40 years old who had recovered from COVID-19. Both conserved end residues are part of each CDR3. Each record gives: V gene, J gene, clone size, D gene, CDR3 DNA, CDR3 protein. A D gene is named only where the DNA matches it firmly. The size entry is marked missing in some rows and otherwise reads once, few, many or a size class.

v_gene: TRBV5-1; j_gene: TRBJ1-1; abundance: NA; d_gene: NA; CDR3nt: TGCGCCAGCAGCTCCAAAACCCACAGTTCAGGTGAAGCTTTCTTT; CDR3aa: CASSSKTHSSGEAFF
v_gene: TRBV24-1; j_gene: TRBJ2-4; abundance: NA; d_gene: TRBD2; CDR3nt: TGTGCCACCAGTCTAGCGGGAGAAAACATTCAGTACTTC; CDR3aa: CATSLAGENIQYF
v_gene: TRBV27; j_gene: TRBJ2-3; abundance: once; d_gene: NA; CDR3nt: TGTGCCAGCACCTCGGGCCCTAGCGCGAGCACAGATACGCAGTATTTT; CDR3aa: CASTSGPSASTDTQYF
v_gene: TRBV5-1; j_gene: TRBJ2-1; abundance: once; d_gene: TRBD2; CDR3nt: TGCGCCAGCAGCTGGGGACTAGCCTCCTACAATGAGCAGTTCTTC; CDR3aa: CASSWGLASYNEQFF
v_gene: TRBV5-4; j_gene: TRBJ2-1; abundance: NA; d_gene: TRBD2; CDR3nt: TGTGCCAGCAGTCCCGGGGCGGGAGGGTTTAATGAGCAGTTCTTC; CDR3aa: CASSPGAGGFNEQFF
v_gene: TRBV24-1; j_gene: TRBJ2-1; abundance: NA; d_gene: TRBD1; CDR3nt: TGTGCCACCAGTGAAGGGACAGGGGACAATGAGCAGTTCTTC; CDR3aa: CATSEGTGDNEQFF
v_gene: TRBV2; j_gene: TRBJ2-1; abundance: NA; d_gene: NA; CDR3nt: TGTGCCAGCAGTGCCGACGAGGGCTCCTACAATGAGCAGTTCTTC; CDR3aa: CASSADEGSYNEQFF
v_gene: TRBV14; j_gene: TRBJ2-1; abundance: NA; d_gene: TRBD2; CDR3nt: TGTGCCAGCAGCCAGGCGGCTAGCGGGAGGAGTAGTGAGCAGTTCTTC; CDR3aa: CASSQAASGRSSEQFF
v_gene: TRBV5-5; j_gene: TRBJ1-1; abundance: once; d_gene: NA; CDR3nt: TGTGCCAGCAGCTTTCTTGGGACACCAAACACTGAAGCTTTCTTT; CDR3aa: CASSFLGTPNTEAFF
v_gene: TRBV30; j_gene: TRBJ2-5; abundance: NA; d_gene: TRBD2; CDR3nt: TGTGCCTTCCTAGCGGGAGGACCCCCGGGAGAGACCCAGTACTTC; CDR3aa: CAFLAGGPPGETQYF
v_gene: TRBV5-1; j_gene: TRBJ2-2; abundance: NA; d_gene: TRBD2; CDR3nt: TGCGCCAGCAGCTTGGATACTAGCGGGGGCGCCGGGGAGCTGTTTTTT; CDR3aa: CASSLDTSGGAGELFF
v_gene: TRBV2; j_gene: TRBJ2-7; abundance: NA; d_gene: TRBD2; CDR3nt: TGTGCCAGCGGGACTAGCGGGAGTTACGAGCAGTACTTC; CDR3aa: CASGTSGSYEQYF
v_gene: TRBV3-1/TRBV3-2; j_gene: TRBJ2-7; abundance: NA; d_gene: TRBD1; CDR3nt: TGTGCCAGCAGCCAGTCAGGGGGCCCCTACGAGCAGTACTTC; CDR3aa: CASSQSGGPYEQYF
v_gene: TRBV5-1; j_gene: TRBJ2-5; abundance: NA; d_gene: TRBD2; CDR3nt: TGCGCCAGCAGCTTGTCCCCGACTAGCGGGGTAGAGACCCAGTACTTC; CDR3aa: CASSLSPTSGVETQYF
v_gene: TRBV5-5; j_gene: TRBJ1-6; abundance: few; d_gene: TRBD1; CDR3nt: TGTGCCTGCCGGGGGACAGGGAGTTCACCCCTCCACTTT; CDR3aa: CACRGTGSSPLHF
v_gene: TRBV27; j_gene: TRBJ2-7; abundance: NA; d_gene: TRBD2; CDR3nt: TGTGCCAGCGGGACTAGCGGTTGGTACGAGCAGTACTTC; CDR3aa: CASGTSGWYEQYF